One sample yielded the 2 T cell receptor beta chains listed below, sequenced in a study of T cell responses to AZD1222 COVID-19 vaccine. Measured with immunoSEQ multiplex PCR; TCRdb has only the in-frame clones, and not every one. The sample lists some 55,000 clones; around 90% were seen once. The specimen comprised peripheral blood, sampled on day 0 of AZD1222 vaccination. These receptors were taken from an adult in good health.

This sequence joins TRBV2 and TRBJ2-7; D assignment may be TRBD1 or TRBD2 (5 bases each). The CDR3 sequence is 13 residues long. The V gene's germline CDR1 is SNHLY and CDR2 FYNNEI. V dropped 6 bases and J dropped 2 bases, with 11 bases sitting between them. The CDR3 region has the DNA TGTGCCAGCAGCCCGGGGCCGCCCTACGAGCAGTACTTC. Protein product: CASSPGPPYEQYF.

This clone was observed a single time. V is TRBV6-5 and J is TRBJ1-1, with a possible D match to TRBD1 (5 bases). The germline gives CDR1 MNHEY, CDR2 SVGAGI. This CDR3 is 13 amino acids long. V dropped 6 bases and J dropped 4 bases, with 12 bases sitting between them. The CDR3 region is CASRSRVGTEAFF. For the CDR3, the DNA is TGTGCCAGCAGAAGCAGGGTAGGCACTGAAGCTTTCTTT.